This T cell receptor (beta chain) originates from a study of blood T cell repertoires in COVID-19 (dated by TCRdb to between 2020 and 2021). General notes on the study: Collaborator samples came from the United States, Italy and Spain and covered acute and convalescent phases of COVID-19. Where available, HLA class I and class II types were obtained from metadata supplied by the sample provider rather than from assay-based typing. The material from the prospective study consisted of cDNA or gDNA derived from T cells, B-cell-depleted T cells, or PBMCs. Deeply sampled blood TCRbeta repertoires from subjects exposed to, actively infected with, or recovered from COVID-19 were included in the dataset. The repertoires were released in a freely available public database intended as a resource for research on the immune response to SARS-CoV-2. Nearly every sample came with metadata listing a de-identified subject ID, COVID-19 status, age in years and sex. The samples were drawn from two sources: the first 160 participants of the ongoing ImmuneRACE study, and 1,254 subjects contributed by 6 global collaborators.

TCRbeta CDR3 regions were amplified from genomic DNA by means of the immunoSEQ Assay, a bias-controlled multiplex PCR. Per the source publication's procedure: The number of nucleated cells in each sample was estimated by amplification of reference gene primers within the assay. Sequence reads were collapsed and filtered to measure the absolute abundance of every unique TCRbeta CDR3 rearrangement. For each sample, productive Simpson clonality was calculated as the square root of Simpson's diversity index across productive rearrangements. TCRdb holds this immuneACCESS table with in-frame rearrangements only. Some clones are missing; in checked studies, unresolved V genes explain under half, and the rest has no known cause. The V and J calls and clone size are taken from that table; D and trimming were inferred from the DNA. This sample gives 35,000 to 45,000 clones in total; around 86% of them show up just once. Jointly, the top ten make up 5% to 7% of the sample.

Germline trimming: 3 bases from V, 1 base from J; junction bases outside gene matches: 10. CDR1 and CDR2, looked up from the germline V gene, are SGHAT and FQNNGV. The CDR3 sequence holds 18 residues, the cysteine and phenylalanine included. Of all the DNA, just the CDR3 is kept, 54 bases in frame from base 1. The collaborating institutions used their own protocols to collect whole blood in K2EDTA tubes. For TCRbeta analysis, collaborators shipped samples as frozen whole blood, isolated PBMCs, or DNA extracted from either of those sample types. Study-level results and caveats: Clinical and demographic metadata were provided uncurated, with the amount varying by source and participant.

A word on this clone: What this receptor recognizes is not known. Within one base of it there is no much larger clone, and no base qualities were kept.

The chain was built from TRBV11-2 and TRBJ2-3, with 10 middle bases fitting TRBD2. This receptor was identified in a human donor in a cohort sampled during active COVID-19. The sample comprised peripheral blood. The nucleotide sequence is TGTGCCAGCAGCTTGGGCAGCGGGAGGGCCGGCGGCACAGATACGCAGTATTTT. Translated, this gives CASSLGSGRAGGTDTQYF.